This TCR beta chain is from a study of cytomegalovirus exposure and HLA in healthy donors. Study overall: Around 80 million unique TCRs from HLA-typed donors were held in an early data release. Notes on the study in general: Roughly uniform depth of sequencing across donors was assumed in presence/absence analyses. Later analysis identified a missense DCLRE1C variant that was linked to TCR beta V- and J-gene trimming. The study put 150 or so TCR beta chains on its list as cytomegalovirus-associated.

Germline V gives CDR1 WSHSY, CDR2 SAAADI. The CDR3 covers 16 residues. After removal of 2 bases from V and 6 bases from J, the junction contained 11 bases not matched to a gene. A multiplex PCR was run with 60 Vbeta primers and 13 Jbeta primers. Method: immunoSEQ multiplex PCR; TCRdb's copy keeps in-frame clones and lacks some. In all, the sample yields 120,000 to 150,000 clones. For this clone: What it binds is not known.

The specimen was PBMCs. The sequence was obtained from a woman aged 18 to 35 in good health and CMV-seronegative. This chain connects TRBV10-2 to TRBJ2-7; 9 bases match TRBD1. DNA of the CDR3: TGCGCCAGCAGTGAGGGGGCCGGGACAGGGCTCGGCGAGCAGTACGTC. Translating gives CASSEGAGTGLGEQYV.